Sequencing of this T cell receptor (beta chain) was carried out in a study of OX40 agonist ivuxolimab in advanced cancers. For the study at large: The patients received agonistic anti-OX40 (CD134) antibody ivuxolimab. Each dose-escalation patient presented with hepatocellular carcinoma, melanoma, renal cell or head and neck cancer.

Here immunoSEQ multiplex PCR was the method, and the copy in TCRdb shows in-frame clones only, minus some. The sample shows 75,000 to 100,000 clones, about 83% of them seen only once. Trimming removed 0 bases from V and 4 bases from J, with 7 bases in between. CDR1 SGDLS and CDR2 YYNGEE come from the germline V gene. This CDR3 comprises 14 residues. To note about this clone: The sample holds other DNA sequences that translate to the same CDR3.

This sequence originates from an adult with an advanced solid tumor such as melanoma, head and neck, liver or kidney cancer. The sample was CD4+ or CD8+ T cells sorted from blood, taken in a trial of the OX40 agonist ivuxolimab. This chain joins TRBV9 and TRBJ1-4; tentative D call: TRBD1 (5 bases). The CDR3 region has the DNA TGTGCCAGCAGCGTAGGACAGAGTAATGAAAAACTGTTTTTT. It translates to CASSVGQSNEKLFF.